Detailed here is one TCR beta chain. Its antigen is as yet unknown. This sample was included in a study of T cells in localized non-small cell lung cancer. Overall study results and limits: The study found T cell clonality highest in uninvolved adjacent lung, above tumor.

Assay: immunoSEQ multiplex PCR; the TCRdb copy retains only in-frame clones and omits some. The sample shows about 52,000 clones, more than 85% of them seen only once. This material consisted of PBMCs, taken before any cancer treatment. The origin of this receptor is a female donor with stage II lung adenocarcinoma.

The CDR3 region has the DNA TGTGCCAGCAGTGAGGGACGGGCCTACGAGCAGTACTTC. It is translated as CASSEGRAYEQYF. This chain connects TRBV6-1 to TRBJ2-7; D could derive from TRBD1 or TRBD2 (5 bases each). This CDR3 spans 13 amino acids. CDR1 and CDR2 (germline): MNHNS, SASEGT. V shed 3 bases and J shed 2 bases, with 8 bases lying between them.